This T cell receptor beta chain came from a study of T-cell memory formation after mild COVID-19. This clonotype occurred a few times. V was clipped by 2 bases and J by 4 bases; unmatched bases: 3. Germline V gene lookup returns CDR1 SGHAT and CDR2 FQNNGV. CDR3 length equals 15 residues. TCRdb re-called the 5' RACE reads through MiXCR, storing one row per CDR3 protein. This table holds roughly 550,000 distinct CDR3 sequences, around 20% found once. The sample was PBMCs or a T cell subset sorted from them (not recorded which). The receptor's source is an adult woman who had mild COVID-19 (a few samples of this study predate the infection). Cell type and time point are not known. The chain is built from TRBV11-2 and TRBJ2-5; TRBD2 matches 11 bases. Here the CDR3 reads CASSLLTSGTETQYF. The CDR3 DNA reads TGTGCCAGCAGCTTATTGACTAGCGGGACAGAGACCCAGTACTTC.